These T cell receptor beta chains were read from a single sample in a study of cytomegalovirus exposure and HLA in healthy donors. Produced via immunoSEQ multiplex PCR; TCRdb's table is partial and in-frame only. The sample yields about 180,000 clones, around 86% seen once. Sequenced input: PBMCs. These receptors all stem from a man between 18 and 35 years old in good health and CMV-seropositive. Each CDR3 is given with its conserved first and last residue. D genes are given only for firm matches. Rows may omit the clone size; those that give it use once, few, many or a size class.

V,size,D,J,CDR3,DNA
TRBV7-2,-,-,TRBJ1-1,CASSWPSQGLNTEAFF,TGTGCCAGCAGCTGGCCGTCGCAGGGCCTGAACACTGAAGCTTTCTTT
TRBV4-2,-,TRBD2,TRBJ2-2,CASSQDGSGRITGELFF,TGTGCCAGCAGCCAAGACGGGAGCGGGAGAATAACCGGGGAGCTGTTTTTT
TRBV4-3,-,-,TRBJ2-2,CASSQTVAPGGTGELFF,TGCGCCAGCAGCCAGACCGTCGCCCCAGGAGGGACCGGGGAGCTGTTTTTT
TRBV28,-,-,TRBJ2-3,CASSPPGGTDTQYF,TGTGCCAGCAGTCCTCCGGGAGGCACAGATACGCAGTATTTT
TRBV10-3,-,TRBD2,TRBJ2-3,CAISAYSLRGAQYF,TGTGCCATCAGTGCATACTCCCTGCGGGGGGCGCAGTATTTT
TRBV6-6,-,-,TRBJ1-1,CASSYGTTLEAFF,TGTGCCAGCAGTTACGGGACTACCCTCGAAGCTTTCTTT
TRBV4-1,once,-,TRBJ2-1,CASGPLGSSYNEQFF,TGCGCCAGCGGCCCGTTGGGGAGCTCCTACAATGAGCAGTTCTTC
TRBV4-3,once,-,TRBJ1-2,CASSQHTSEQEYGYTF,TGCGCCAGCAGCCAACATACGAGCGAACAAGAATATGGCTACACCTTC
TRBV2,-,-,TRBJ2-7,CASIEGQGLYEQYF,TGTGCCAGCATCGAGGGGCAGGGACTTTACGAGCAGTACTTC
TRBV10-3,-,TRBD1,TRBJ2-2,CAIRDEQGVNTGELFF,TGTGCCATCAGGGACGAACAGGGGGTCAACACCGGGGAGCTGTTTTTT
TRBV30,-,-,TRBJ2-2,CAWSLQGNTGELFF,TGTGCCTGGAGCCTACAGGGGAACACCGGGGAGCTGTTTTTT
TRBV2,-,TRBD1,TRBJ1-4,CASSGQGRQQNEKLFF,TGTGCCAGCAGCGGACAGGGAAGGCAGCAAAATGAAAAACTGTTTTTT
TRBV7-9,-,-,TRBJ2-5,CASSLGGQETQYF,TGTGCCAGCAGCCTTGGGGGGCAAGAGACCCAGTACTTC
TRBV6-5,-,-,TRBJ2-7,CASRKRSGEQYF,TGTGCCAGCAGGAAGCGCTCGGGGGAGCAGTACTTC
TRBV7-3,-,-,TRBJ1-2,CASSNHLAPFNYGYTF,TGTGCCAGCAGCAACCACCTAGCTCCCTTTAACTATGGCTACACCTTC
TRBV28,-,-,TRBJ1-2,CASSFQGWGIDSSLYGYTF,TGTGCCAGCAGTTTTCAGGGTTGGGGTATCGACAGTTCCCTCTATGGCTACACCTTC
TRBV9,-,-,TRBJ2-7,CASSVGGRSYEQYF,TGTGCCAGCAGCGTAGGGGGGCGGAGCTACGAGCAGTACTTC
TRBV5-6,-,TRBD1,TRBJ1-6,CASSWGTGGRNSPLHF,TGTGCCAGCAGCTGGGGGACAGGGGGCAGGAATTCACCCCTCCACTTT
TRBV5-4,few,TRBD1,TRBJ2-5,CASSLDRGSVKTQYF,TGTGCCAGCAGCTTGGACAGGGGGTCGGTGAAGACCCAGTACTTC
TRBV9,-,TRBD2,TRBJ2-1,CASGWGGRDNEQFF,TGTGCCAGCGGGTGGGGCGGGAGGGACAATGAGCAGTTCTTC
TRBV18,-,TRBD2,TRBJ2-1,CASSPTLAGVSYNEQFF,TGTGCCAGCTCACCAACGTTAGCGGGAGTCTCCTACAATGAGCAGTTCTTC
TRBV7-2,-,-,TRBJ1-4,CASSLVQGYEKLFF,TGTGCCAGCAGCTTAGTGCAGGGCTACGAAAAACTGTTTTTT
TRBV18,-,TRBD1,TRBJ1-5,CASSPPGQNQPQHF,TGTGCCAGCTCACCACCGGGACAGAATCAGCCCCAGCATTTT
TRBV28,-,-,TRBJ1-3,CASSLGQTYSGNTIYF,TGTGCCAGCAGTTTAGGGCAGACGTACTCTGGAAACACCATATATTTT
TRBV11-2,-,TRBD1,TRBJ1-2,CASSFESWDWDREDYGYTF,TGTGCCAGCAGCTTCGAATCGTGGGATTGGGACAGGGAAGACTATGGCTACACCTTC
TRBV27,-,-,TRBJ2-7,CASTSLGHYEQYF,TGTGCCAGCACCAGTTTGGGCCACTACGAGCAGTACTTC
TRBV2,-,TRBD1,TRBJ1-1,CASLRGRGAEAFF,TGTGCCAGTCTCAGGGGGCGAGGGGCTGAAGCTTTCTTT
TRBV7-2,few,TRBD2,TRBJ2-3,CASSPSGSTDTQYF,TGTGCCAGCAGTCCTAGCGGGAGCACAGATACGCAGTATTTT
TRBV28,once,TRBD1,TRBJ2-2,CASSLTDRDTGELFF,TGTGCCAGCAGTTTAACTGACAGGGACACCGGGGAGCTGTTTTTT
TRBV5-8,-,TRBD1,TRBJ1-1,CASSFRGRVEAFF,TGTGCCAGCAGCTTCAGGGGGCGCGTTGAAGCTTTCTTT
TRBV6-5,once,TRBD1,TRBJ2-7,CASTRTGDTYEQYF,TGTGCCAGCACTCGGACAGGGGACACCTACGAGCAGTACTTC
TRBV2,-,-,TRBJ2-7,CASSEGLYRLYEQYF,TGTGCCAGCAGTGAAGGTCTTTACAGGCTTTACGAGCAGTACTTC
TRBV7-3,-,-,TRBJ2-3,CASSPRGYSQDTQYF,TGTGCCAGCAGCCCCCGAGGGTATTCGCAAGATACGCAGTATTTT
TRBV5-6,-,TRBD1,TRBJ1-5,CASSLYGTGQVSQPQHF,TGTGCCAGCAGCTTGTACGGGACAGGGCAAGTTAGTCAGCCCCAGCATTTT
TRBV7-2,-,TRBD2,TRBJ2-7,CASSLGGRAGEQYF,TGTGCCAGCAGCTTGGGCGGGAGGGCCGGGGAGCAGTACTTC
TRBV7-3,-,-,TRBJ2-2,CATATVNTGELFF,TGTGCCACCGCGACAGTGAACACCGGGGAGCTGTTTTTT
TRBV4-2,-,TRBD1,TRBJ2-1,CASSQPVGTDNEQFF,TGTGCCAGCAGCCAACCTGTAGGGACAGACAATGAGCAGTTCTTC
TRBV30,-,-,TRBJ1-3,CAWTTTGGPNTIYF,TGTGCCTGGACTACAACGGGCGGGCCAAACACCATATATTTT
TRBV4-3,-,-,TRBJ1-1,CASSQDGRARSFF,TGCGCCAGCAGCCAAGATGGGAGGGCGAGATCTTTCTTT